Shown below are 21 T cell receptor beta chains from a single sample sequenced in a study of identical twins. Each CDR3 protein gets one entry after TCRdb re-called the 5' RACE reads with MiXCR. The table includes approximately 1.8 million distinct CDR3 sequences, 25% to 35% detected once. The sample was cord blood. The source is a newborn girl in good health.

This clonotype was observed a few times. The V call is TRBV3-1, the J call TRBJ2-7, with D unresolved. V was cut by 0 bases and J by 5 bases, with 11 bases left in between. The CDR3 has 14 residues. Germline-derived CDR1 and CDR2 are LGHDT and YNNKEL (reference sequence). CDR3 nucleotides: TGTGCCAGCAGCCAAGAGGGTTATATAAACGAGCAGTACTTC. Its protein product is CASSQEGYINEQYF.

The chain uses TRBV14 and TRBJ2-5; TRBD2 matches at 7 bases. The CDR3 contains 14 residues. V lost 1 base, J lost 11 bases, and 10 bases stayed unmatched. The germline V gene has CDR1 SGHDN and CDR2 FVKESK. CDR3 nucleotides: TGTGCCAGCAGCCAAGGGACTAGAAACAATGAGCAGTACTTC. Amino acids: CASSQGTRNNEQYF.

This chain connects TRBV2 to TRBJ1-2; TRBD1 agrees at 10 bases. Losses at the gene ends were 9 bases for V and 2 bases for J; bases not matched to a gene: 3. The CDR3 spans 13 residues. Germline CDR1 reads SNHLY; CDR2 reads FYNNEI. This chain's CDR3 is CARRTGGNYGYTF. Written as DNA, the CDR3 is TGTGCCAGAAGGACAGGGGGGAACTATGGCTACACCTTC.

This clonotype came up a few times. This chain uses TRBV3-1 with TRBJ2-3, with TRBD1 identical over 10 bases. The germline V gene encodes CDR1 LGHDT and CDR2 YNNKEL (reference sequence). Trimming took 4 bases from V and 2 from J; bases not matched to a gene: 12. There are 18 residues in the CDR3. CDR3: CASSRDRGPLPHTDTQYF. As DNA, the CDR3 is TGTGCCAGCAGCCGGGACAGGGGACCCCTCCCTCACACAGATACGCAGTATTTT.

The V and J genes are TRBV7-2 and TRBJ2-1; TRBD2 matches at 9 bases. V gave up 2 bases and J gave up 0 bases; unmatched junction bases: 11. The CDR3 is 19 residues long. CDR1 is SGHTA, CDR2 FQGNSA, per germline. This CDR3 is CASSLTRLAASSSYNEQFF. The CDR3 nucleotides are TGTGCCAGCAGCTTAACCCGACTAGCGGCCTCGAGCTCCTACAATGAGCAGTTCTTC.

V gene TRBV7-2 combines with J gene TRBJ2-1; D tentatively fits TRBD1 or TRBD2 (6 bases each). Between the trimmed V and J ends, which lost 5 bases and 8 bases, there was a span of 16 bases. The CDR3 is 14 amino acids. Germline CDR1 reads SGHTA; CDR2 reads FQGNSA. CDR3 coding DNA: TGTGCCAGCAGCGTAGGCCAGGGGAGGTATGAGCAGTTCTTC. This encodes CASSVGQGRYEQFF. The full variable domain, with the rest looked up from reference TRBV7-2 and TRBJ2-1, is GAGVSQSPSNKVTEKGKDVELRCDPISGHTALYWYRQSLGQGLEFLIYFQGNSAPDKSGLPSDRFSAERTGGSVSTLTIQRTQQEDSAVYLCASSVGQGRYEQFFGPGTRLTVL.

The chain combines TRBV4-2 with TRBJ2-1; a possible D gene is TRBD2 (6 bases). The J call may be in error: the DNA end matches TRBJ2-7 better. The germline V gene has CDR1 LGHNA and CDR2 YNFKEQ. The CDR3 length is 16 residues. The CDR3 loop reads CASSQVPRGGRNEQYF. The DNA of the CDR3 is TGTGCCAGCAGCCAAGTCCCCCGGGGAGGACGCAATGAGCAGTACTTC.

This clonotype was counted at least ten times. V is TRBV27 and J is TRBJ1-1, with D maybe TRBD1 (6 bases). This CDR3 has 13 residues. In germline, CDR1 is MNHEY, CDR2 SMNVEV (reference sequence). V was cut by 1 base and J by 3 bases, with 6 bases left in between. This CDR3 reads CASSLYRDTEAFF. The DNA of the CDR3 is TGTGCCAGCAGTTTATACAGGGACACTGAAGCTTTCTTT.

This clonotype was counted between two and nine times. J is TRBJ2-7 and V is TRBV28; a possible D gene is TRBD1 (6 bases). V was pared by 4 bases and J by 0 bases, with 13 bases between. CDR3 length equals 15 residues. Germline assignment: CDR1 MDHEN and CDR2 SYDVKM. CDR3 sequence: CASSYGTPVSYEQYF. The CDR3 coding sequence is TGTGCCAGCAGTTACGGGACACCCGTCTCCTACGAGCAGTACTTC.

This clonotype was observed many times. This chain joins TRBV29-1 and TRBJ2-4, with D maybe TRBD2 (6 bases). The CDR3 loop spans 13 amino acids. The germline V gene encodes CDR1 SQVTM and CDR2 ANQGSEA. Trimming shortened V by 7 bases and J by 0 bases, and 10 bases separated the two germline ends. CDR3 in DNA: TGCAGCGCGGAGGGAGTAGCCAAAAACATTCAGTACTTC. This gives the protein CSAEGVAKNIQYF.

The table lists this clonotype with a few counts. The junction differs from germline at one of its ends, possibly a read error. The chain employs TRBV9 and TRBJ1-1; D is unclear. CDR3 size: 12 residues. Germline-derived CDR1 and CDR2 are SGDLS and YYNGEE. CDR3 sequence: CANSVMNTEAFF. The CDR3 DNA reads as TGTGCCAACAGCGTAATGAACACTGAAGCTTTCTTT.

The chain employs TRBV6-6 and TRBJ1-2; D is unresolved. Trimming left V 2 bases short and J 4 bases short, with 14 bases between. From germline, CDR1 is MNHNY and CDR2 SVGAGI (reference sequence). This CDR3 region has 15 residues. In DNA, the CDR3 is TGTGCCAGCAGTTACCCGACACCCCGCTCCTATGGCTACACCTTC. Translated, it gives CASSYPTPRSYGYTF.

J is TRBJ2-1 and V is TRBV7-2; D gene uncertain. The germline V gene encodes CDR1 SGHTA and CDR2 FQGNSA. CDR3 length: 15 residues. V dropped 1 base and J dropped 6 bases, with 13 bases sitting between them. This CDR3 reads CASSLDLRLSNEQFF. The CDR3 coding sequence is TGTGCCAGCAGCTTAGATTTGAGACTCTCCAATGAGCAGTTCTTC. The whole variable domain, remainder taken from reference TRBV7-2 and TRBJ2-1, is GAGVSQSPSNKVTEKGKDVELRCDPISGHTALYWYRQSLGQGLEFLIYFQGNSAPDKSGLPSDRFSAERTGGSVSTLTIQRTQQEDSAVYLCASSLDLRLSNEQFFGPGTRLTVL.

The table lists this clonotype with a few counts. V is TRBV12-3 or TRBV12-4 and J is TRBJ2-1; D gene unclear. V was cut by 0 bases and J by 11 bases, with 5 bases left in between. This CDR3 comprises 11 residues. The CDR3 DNA reads as TGTGCCAGCAGTTTAGCGGGGAAGCAGTTCTTC. Translating gives CASSLAGKQFF.

The V call is TRBV20-1, the J call TRBJ2-7, with 9 bases that match TRBD2. Germline CDR1 is DFQATT and CDR2 is SNEGSKA (reference sequence). The trim removed 6 bases at V and 5 bases at J, leaving 14 bases unmatched. The CDR3 sequence is 15 residues long. The CDR3 coding sequence is TGCAGTGCCGTATCTCTTAGCGGGAGTGGACACGAGCAGTACTTC. This translates into CSAVSLSGSGHEQYF.

The sample holds many counts of this clonotype. This chain uses TRBV2 with TRBJ2-7; 8 bases match TRBD1. The length of the CDR3 is 14 residues. Germline CDR1 is SNHLY and CDR2 is FYNNEI. V gave up 6 bases and J gave up 0 bases; unmatched junction bases: 4. This CDR3 reads CASRRDRPSYEQYF. CDR3 DNA: TGTGCCAGCAGGAGGGACAGGCCCTCCTACGAGCAGTACTTC.

The chain uses TRBV6-6 and TRBJ2-7; a weak D match, TRBD1 (5 bases). Trimming stripped 2 bases from V and 6 bases from J, with 20 bases between. The CDR3 totals 16 residues. CDR1 and CDR2 from the germline V gene are MNHNY and SVGAGI (reference sequence). The CDR3, as DNA: TGTGCCAGCAGTTACAGCAAGGGGCTACCCGACCTCGAGCAGTACTTC. Protein product: CASSYSKGLPDLEQYF.

This clonotype was detected only a few times. The chain has TRBV25-1 and TRBJ2-3; D is unclear. V was pared by 1 base and J by 1 base, with 9 bases between. In germline, CDR1 is MGHDK, CDR2 SYGVNS. This CDR3 is built from 15 residues. CDR3 sequence reads: CASSESGEGTDTQYF. In DNA form, the CDR3 reads TGTGCCAGCAGTGAATCTGGTGAGGGCACAGATACGCAGTATTTT.

This clonotype turned up a few times. The chain joins TRBV29-1 to TRBJ2-5; 9 bases align to TRBD1. This CDR3 is built from 13 residues. Germline values: CDR1 SQVTM, CDR2 ANQGSEA. V trimming: 7 bases; J trimming: 3 bases; junction bases outside the gene matches: 6. The CDR3 DNA reads as TGCAGCGCACGGGGACAGGGTGAAGAGACCCAGTACTTC. Protein product: CSARGQGEETQYF.

This rearrangement joins TRBV30 to TRBJ1-5, with D uncertain. V lost 4 bases, J lost 5 bases, and 9 bases lay in between. Germline V gene sequence: CDR1 GTSNPN, CDR2 SVGIG (reference sequence). The CDR3 length is 12 residues. For the CDR3, the DNA is TGTGCCTGGAACGAAAGTTATCAGCCCCAGCATTTT. Translated: CAWNESYQPQHF.

This clonotype was seen more than once but under ten times. The chain is built from TRBV4-1 and TRBJ2-2, with 10 bases identical to TRBD1. The V gene end was trimmed by 3 bases and the J gene end by 5 bases; junction bases not matched to a gene: 6. There are 16 residues in the CDR3. Germline-derived CDR1 and CDR2 are MGHRA and YSYEKL. CDR3 residues: CASSHQRGQGTGELFF. CDR3 in DNA: TGCGCCAGCAGCCACCAAAGGGGACAGGGGACCGGGGAGCTGTTTTTT.